This section outlines one T cell receptor beta chain sequence together with its context. The CDR3 covers 14 residues. V shed 3 bases and J shed 7 bases, with 12 bases lying between them. Germline-derived CDR1 and CDR2 are SEHNR and FQNEAQ (reference sequence). Original processing notes: Counts of nucleated cells, estimated from reference gene primer amplification, were obtained. TCRdb's table, derived via immunoSEQ multiplex PCR, lists solely in-frame clones and lacks some. Clonal size and the V and J genes are those of that table, whereas D and trimming came from the DNA. The repertoire includes around 70,000 clones, 89% of them detected once, and approximately 9% sits in the top ten. This sample is drawn from a study of blood T cell repertoires in COVID-19. Study-level information: The origin of the acute and convalescent COVID-19 samples was the United States, Italy and Spain. PBMCs, B-cell-depleted T cells, or T cells were the source of the cDNA or gDNA that made up the material.

This rearrangement joins TRBV7-9 to TRBJ2-2; D may be TRBD2 (5 bases). What was sequenced was peripheral blood. The clonotype was recovered from a man older than 75 with acute or convalescent COVID-19. The CDR3 DNA follows: TGTGCCAGCAGCTTCTCGGATCGGGGCGGGGAGCTGTTTTTT. Residues: CASSFSDRGGELFF.